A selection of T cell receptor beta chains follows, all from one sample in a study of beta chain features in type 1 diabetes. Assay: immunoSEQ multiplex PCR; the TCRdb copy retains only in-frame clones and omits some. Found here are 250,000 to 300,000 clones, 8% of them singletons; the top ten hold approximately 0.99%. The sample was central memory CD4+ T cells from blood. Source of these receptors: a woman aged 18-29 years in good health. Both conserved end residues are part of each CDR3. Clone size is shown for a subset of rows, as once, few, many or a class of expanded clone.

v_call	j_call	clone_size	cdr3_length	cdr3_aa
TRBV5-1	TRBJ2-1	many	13	CASRMTGVDEQFF
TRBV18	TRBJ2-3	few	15	CASSPQRGDTDTQYF
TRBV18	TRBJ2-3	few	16	CASSPLSGTSTDTQYF
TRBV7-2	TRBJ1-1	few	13	CASSEGVTTEAFF
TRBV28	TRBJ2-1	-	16	CASRYLSGGEYNEQFF
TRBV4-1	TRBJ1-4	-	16	CASSQEVQGANEKLFF
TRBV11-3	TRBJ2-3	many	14	CASSFGRNTDTQYF
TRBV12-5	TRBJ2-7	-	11	CACGLVDAQYF
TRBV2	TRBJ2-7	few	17	CASSEAFAGQGLYEQYF
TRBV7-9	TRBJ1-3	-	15	CASSEGELSGNTIYF
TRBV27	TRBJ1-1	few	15	CASSTSTGTNTEAFF
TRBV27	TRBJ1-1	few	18	CASSLKEWDRGMNTEAFF
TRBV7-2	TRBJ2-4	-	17	CASSLNRGSLEIDIQYF
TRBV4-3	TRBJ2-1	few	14	CASSQESSFNEQFF
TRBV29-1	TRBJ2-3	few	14	CSVEPQGGTDTQYF
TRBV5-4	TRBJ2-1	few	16	CASSFLGGARHNEQFF
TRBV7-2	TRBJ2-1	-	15	CASSLDGGTYNEQFF
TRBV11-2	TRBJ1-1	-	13	CASSGIRTGVTFF
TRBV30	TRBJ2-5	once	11	CAWRFKKTQYF
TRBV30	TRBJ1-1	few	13	CAWGWGTNTEAFF
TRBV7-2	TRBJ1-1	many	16	CASSLNPASMNTEAFF
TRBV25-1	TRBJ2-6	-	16	CASSSLRGSGANVLTF
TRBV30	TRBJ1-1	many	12	CAWSGGGTEAFF
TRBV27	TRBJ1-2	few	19	CASSTYVGRRHGHNYGYTF
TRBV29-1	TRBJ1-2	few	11	CSVGDIYGYTF
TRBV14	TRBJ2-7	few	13	CASSGGLLYEQYF
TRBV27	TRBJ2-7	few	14	CASSGGTTLYEQYF
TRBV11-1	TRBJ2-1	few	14	CASSAHPLAGDQFF
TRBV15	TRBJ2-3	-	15	CATSRDAVSRYTQYF
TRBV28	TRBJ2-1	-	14	CASLPGHGGNEQFF
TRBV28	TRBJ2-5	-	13	CASSLLTQETQYF
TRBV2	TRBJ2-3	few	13	CASRGGGSDTQYF
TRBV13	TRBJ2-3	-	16	CASSLRLAGSTDTQYF
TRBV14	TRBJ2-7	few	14	CASSQARGATEQYF
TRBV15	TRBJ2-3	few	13	CATSRDFGDTQYF
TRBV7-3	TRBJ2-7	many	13	CASSLADGYEQYF
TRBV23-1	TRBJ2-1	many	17	CASSQPREGGSYNEQFF
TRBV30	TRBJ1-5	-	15	CAWRQTGGGWQPQHF
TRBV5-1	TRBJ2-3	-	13	CASSFASTDTQYF
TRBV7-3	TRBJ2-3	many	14	CASSLRYRTDTQYF
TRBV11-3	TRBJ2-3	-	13	CASIPSGGDTQYF
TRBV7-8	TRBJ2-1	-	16	CASSLGGLPSYNEQFF
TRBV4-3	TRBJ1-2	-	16	CASSQGVGRADYGYTF
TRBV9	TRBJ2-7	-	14	CASSVGNYNYEQYF
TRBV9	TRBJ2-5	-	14	CASTRTGASRTQYF
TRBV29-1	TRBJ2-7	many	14	CSVEEWTGGHEQYF
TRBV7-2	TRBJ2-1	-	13	CASSLSTYNEQFF
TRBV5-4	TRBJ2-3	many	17	CASSVGLAGALTDTQYF
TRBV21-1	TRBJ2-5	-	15	CASSKEDRYQETQYF